These 15 T cell receptor beta chains were sequenced from one sample in a study of shared clonotypes between healthy human individuals. TCRdb's table, derived via immunoSEQ multiplex PCR, lists solely in-frame clones and lacks some. The sample yields millions of clones, roughly nine tenths seen once. The specimen sequenced was naive CD4+ T cells sorted from blood. Subset of the sample: CD45RA+ positively selected. Receptor source: a man between 18 and 29 years old in good health.

Notes on this clone: This sample also contains other DNA sequences that code for the same CDR3. For the CDR3, the DNA is TGTGCCAGCAGCTTAGGTGACAGGAACTATGGCTACACCTTC. Amino acid sequence: CASSLGDRNYGYTF. The chain joins TRBV5-4 to TRBJ1-2; TRBD1 is a possible D gene (6 bases). Germline CDR1 and CDR2: SGHNT and YYREEE (reference sequence). The V gene lost 2 bases and the J gene lost 2 bases, with 10 bases spanning the gap. The CDR3 covers 14 residues.

This clone was recorded only once. This sequence joins TRBV10-1 and TRBJ2-7; TRBD1 agrees at 9 bases. The length of the CDR3 is 16 residues. Germline CDR1 and CDR2: WNHNN and SYGVQD (reference sequence). After removal of 3 bases from V and 2 bases from J, the junction contained 8 bases not matched to a gene. CDR3 nucleotides: TGCGCCAGCAGTGACTCCGGGACAGGGCGCCCCTACGAGCAGTACTTC. The encoded protein is CASSDSGTGRPYEQYF.

The chain recombines TRBV18 with TRBJ2-7, with TRBD1 matching 8 bases. The CDR3 contains 15 residues. CDR1 is KGHSH and CDR2 is LQKENI in the germline V gene. V was pared by 5 bases and J by 0 bases, with 6 bases of the junction left unmatched. As DNA, the CDR3 is TGTGCCAGCTCAACTGGACAGGGCCGCTCCTACGAGCAGTACTTC. It translates to CASSTGQGRSYEQYF.

The chain links TRBV11-2 to TRBJ1-1; D ambiguous. This CDR3 has 10 residues. V gave up 5 bases and J gave up 10 bases, with 8 bases separating them. CDR1 is SGHAT and CDR2 is FQNNGV in the germline V gene. Written as DNA, the CDR3 is TGTGCCAGCAGCACCGCAGGAGCTTTCTTT. This translates into CASSTAGAFF.

The genes are TRBV13 and TRBJ2-7, with 14 bases matching TRBD2. CDR1 is PRHDT and CDR2 is FYEKMQ in the germline V gene (reference sequence). The ends lost 3 bases at V and 6 bases at J; junction bases unmatched: 10. The CDR3 covers 17 residues. The CDR3, as DNA: TGTGCCAGCAGCTTGGATCGACTAGCGGGGGGGCGGGTCGAGCAGTACTTC. Amino acid sequence: CASSLDRLAGGRVEQYF.

In the case of this clone: At the DNA level, this CDR3 is encoded by other sequences in the same sample as well. The chain is built from TRBV5-1 and TRBJ2-2; D may be TRBD1 (5 bases). Germline-derived CDR1 and CDR2 are SGHRS and YFSETQ. This CDR3 has 14 residues. With 4 bases removed from V and 1 base from J, the gap between germline ends came to 8 bases. CDR3 in amino acids: CASSPGQNTGELFF. The CDR3, as DNA: TGCGCCAGCAGCCCAGGACAGAACACCGGGGAGCTGTTTTTT.

CDR3 nucleotides: TGCGCCAGTACCGGGGGGTCGGAAGATACGCAGTATTTT. Translation: CASTGGSEDTQYF. V usage is TRBV10-1 and J usage is TRBJ2-3; 7 bases agree with TRBD2. Germline V gives CDR1 WNHNN, CDR2 SYGVQD (reference sequence). The V and J ends lost 9 bases and 5 bases, in that order; junction bases with no gene match: 8. The CDR3 is 13 residues long.

The chain uses TRBV6-6 and TRBJ1-1; D is undetermined. Trimming left V 6 bases short and J 6 bases short, with 11 bases between. This CDR3 region has 12 residues. Germline lookup yields CDR1 MNHNY and CDR2 SVGAGI (reference sequence). The CDR3 coding sequence is TGTGCCAGCAGCAACGGGCAGTCTGAAGCTTTCTTT. This codes for CASSNGQSEAFF.

J is TRBJ2-7 and V is TRBV13; TRBD2 agrees at 8 bases. V lost 5 bases, J lost 7 bases, and 10 bases stayed unmatched. This CDR3 has 14 residues. Germline V gene lookup returns CDR1 PRHDT and CDR2 FYEKMQ (reference sequence). The CDR3 protein is CASSIRTSSGEQYF. The CDR3 region has the DNA TGTGCCAGCAGCATTCGGACTAGCTCGGGGGAGCAGTACTTC.

The chain recombines TRBV28 with TRBJ1-2; TRBD1 matches 9 bases. Trimming removed 6 bases from V and 5 bases from J; junction bases left unmatched: 10. CDR3 size: 15 residues. The germline V gene has CDR1 MDHEN and CDR2 SYDVKM. CDR3 coding DNA: TGTGCCAGCAGCCCCTCGGCCGGGACAGGGTATGGCTACACCTTC. Its protein is CASSPSAGTGYGYTF.

The gene calls are TRBV27 and TRBJ2-4; 7 bases map to TRBD2. The CDR3 sequence is 17 residues long. V was clipped by 2 bases and J by 2 bases; unmatched bases: 9. The germline V gene encodes CDR1 MNHEY and CDR2 SMNVEV (reference sequence). CDR3 region: CASSLRGDYLSKNIQYF. The CDR3 bases are TGTGCCAGCAGTTTACGCGGGGACTATCTATCCAAAAACATTCAGTACTTC.

The chain joins TRBV2 to TRBJ2-4; D unresolved. Germline assignment: CDR1 SNHLY and CDR2 FYNNEI. The V end lost 5 bases, the J end lost 3 bases, and 8 bases lay between the germline ends. The CDR3 extends over 13 amino acids. The CDR3: CASSYSGKNIQYF. Written as DNA, the CDR3 is TGTGCCAGCAGTTATTCGGGCAAAAACATTCAGTACTTC.

The V call is TRBV28, the J call TRBJ2-7, with D perhaps being TRBD1 or TRBD2 (5 bases each). The V gene's germline CDR1 is MDHEN and CDR2 SYDVKM. The CDR3 sequence is 14 residues long. The V end was cut by 5 bases, the J end by 1 base, with 12 bases between. The CDR3 loop is CASSGGDVSYEQYF. CDR3 coding DNA: TGTGCCAGCAGTGGTGGGGACGTATCCTACGAGCAGTACTTC.

This clone was seen once. CDR3 in DNA: TGTGCCAGCTTGGGACACGCGGATGACACCATATATTTT. Translated, it gives CASLGHADDTIYF. The J gene is TRBJ1-3, the V gene TRBV6-6, with D possibly being TRBD1 (6 bases). Per germline, CDR1 MNHNY and CDR2 SVGAGI (reference sequence). The V end was cut by 8 bases, the J end by 8 bases, with 16 bases between. The CDR3 is 13 residues long.

As for this clone: This same CDR3 is encoded by further DNA sequences in the sample. This chain connects TRBV15 to TRBJ2-3; D gene uncertain. The CDR3 runs 13 residues. The V gene lost 2 bases and the J gene lost 6 bases, with 9 bases spanning the gap. CDR1 and CDR2 from the germline V gene are LNHNV and YYDKDF (reference sequence). CDR3 loop: CATSRRLADTQYF. The CDR3 DNA reads TGTGCCACCAGCAGACGGTTGGCGGATACGCAGTATTTT.